This T cell receptor beta chain appears in the sequencing data of a study of blood T cell repertoires in COVID-19. CDR1 is MNHEY and CDR2 is SVGAGI in the germline V gene. Germline trimming cut 2 bases from V and 5 bases from J; bases unmatched to any gene: 2. The CDR3 has 14 amino acids. Generated by immunoSEQ multiplex PCR, the TCRdb table keeps only in-frame clones and is missing some. In the table there are 150,000 to 200,000 clones, over 75% of which are singletons. This clone has just one count. The receptor was derived from a woman older than 75 with acute or convalescent COVID-19. This chain links TRBV6-5 with TRBJ2-7; 11 nucleotides align to TRBD1. The sample consisted of peripheral blood. This CDR3 is CASSYLGQGDEQYF. As DNA, the CDR3 is TGTGCCAGCAGTTACCTGGGACAGGGGGACGAGCAGTACTTC.